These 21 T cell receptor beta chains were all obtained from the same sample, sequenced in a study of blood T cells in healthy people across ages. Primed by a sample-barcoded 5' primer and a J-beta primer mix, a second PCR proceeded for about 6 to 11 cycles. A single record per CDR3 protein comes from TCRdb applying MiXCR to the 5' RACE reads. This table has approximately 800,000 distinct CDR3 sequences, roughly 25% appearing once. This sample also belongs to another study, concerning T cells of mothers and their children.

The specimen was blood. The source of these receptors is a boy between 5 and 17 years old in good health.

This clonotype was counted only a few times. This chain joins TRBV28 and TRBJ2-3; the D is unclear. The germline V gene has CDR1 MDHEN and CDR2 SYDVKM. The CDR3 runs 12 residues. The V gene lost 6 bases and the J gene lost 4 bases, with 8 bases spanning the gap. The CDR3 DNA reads TGTGCCAGCAGCACCAAGGCAGATACGCAGTATTTT. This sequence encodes CASSTKADTQYF.

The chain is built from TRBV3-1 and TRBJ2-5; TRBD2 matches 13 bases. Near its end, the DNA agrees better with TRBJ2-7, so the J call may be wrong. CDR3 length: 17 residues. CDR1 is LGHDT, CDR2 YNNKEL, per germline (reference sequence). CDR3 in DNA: TGTGCCAGCAGCCTTTTGACGGGACTAGCGGGATCCTACGAGCAGTACTTC. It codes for CASSLLTGLAGSYEQYF.

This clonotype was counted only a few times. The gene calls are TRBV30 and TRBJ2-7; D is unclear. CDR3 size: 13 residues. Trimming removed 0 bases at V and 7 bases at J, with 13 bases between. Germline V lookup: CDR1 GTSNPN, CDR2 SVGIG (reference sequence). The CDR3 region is CAWSVIPTGEQYF. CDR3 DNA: TGTGCCTGGAGTGTAATACCCACTGGGGAGCAGTACTTC.

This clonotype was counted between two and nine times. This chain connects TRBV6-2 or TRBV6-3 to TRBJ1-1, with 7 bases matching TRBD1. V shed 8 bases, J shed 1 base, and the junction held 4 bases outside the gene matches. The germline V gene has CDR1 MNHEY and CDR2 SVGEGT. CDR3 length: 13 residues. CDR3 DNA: TGTGCCAGCGGTTGGACAGGGAACACTGAAGCTTTCTTT. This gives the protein CASGWTGNTEAFF.

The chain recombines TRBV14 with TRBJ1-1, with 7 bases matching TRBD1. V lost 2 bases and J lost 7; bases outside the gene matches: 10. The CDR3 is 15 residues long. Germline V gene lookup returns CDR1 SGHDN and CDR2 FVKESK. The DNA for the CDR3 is TGTGCCAGCAGCCAAAAACCCGGGACAGACTATGAAGCTTTCTTT. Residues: CASSQKPGTDYEAFF.

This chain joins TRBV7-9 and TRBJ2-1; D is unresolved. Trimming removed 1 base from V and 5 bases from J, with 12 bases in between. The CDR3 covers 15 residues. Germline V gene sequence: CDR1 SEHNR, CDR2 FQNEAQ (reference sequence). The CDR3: CASSLVGNANNEQFF. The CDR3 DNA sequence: TGTGCCAGCAGCTTAGTGGGTAACGCGAACAATGAGCAGTTCTTC.

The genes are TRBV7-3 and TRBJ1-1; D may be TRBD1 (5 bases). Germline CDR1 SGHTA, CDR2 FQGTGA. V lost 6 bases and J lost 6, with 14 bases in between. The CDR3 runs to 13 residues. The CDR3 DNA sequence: TGTGCCAGCAGTTTGGGGGGTCCATCTGAAGCTTTCTTT. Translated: CASSLGGPSEAFF.

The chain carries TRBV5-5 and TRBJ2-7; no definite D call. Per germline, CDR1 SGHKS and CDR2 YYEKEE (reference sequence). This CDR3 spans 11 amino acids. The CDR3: CAISVSYEQYF. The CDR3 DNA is TGTGCTATCAGCGTCTCCTACGAGCAGTACTTC.

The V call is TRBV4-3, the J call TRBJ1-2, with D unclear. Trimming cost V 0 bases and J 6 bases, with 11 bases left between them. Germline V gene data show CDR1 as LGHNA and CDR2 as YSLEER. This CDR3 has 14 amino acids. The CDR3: CASSQELSRDGYTF. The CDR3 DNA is TGCGCCAGCAGCCAAGAGTTGTCAAGGGATGGCTACACCTTC.

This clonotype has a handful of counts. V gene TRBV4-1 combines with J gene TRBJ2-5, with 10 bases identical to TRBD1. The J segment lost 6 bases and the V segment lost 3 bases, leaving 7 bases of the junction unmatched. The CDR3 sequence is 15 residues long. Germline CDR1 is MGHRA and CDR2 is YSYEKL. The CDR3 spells CASSHVDRGSQTQYF. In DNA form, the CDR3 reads TGCGCCAGCAGCCACGTGGACAGGGGGTCACAGACCCAGTACTTC.

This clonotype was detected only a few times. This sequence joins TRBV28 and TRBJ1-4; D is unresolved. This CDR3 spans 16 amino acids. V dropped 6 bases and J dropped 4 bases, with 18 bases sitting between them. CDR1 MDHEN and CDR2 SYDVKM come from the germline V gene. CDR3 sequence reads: CASRRRAANFNEKLFF. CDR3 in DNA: TGTGCCAGCAGACGACGGGCGGCCAACTTTAATGAAAAACTGTTTTTT. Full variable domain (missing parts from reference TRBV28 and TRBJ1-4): DVKVTQSSRYLVKRTGEKVFLECVQDMDHENMFWYRQDPGLGLRLIYFSYDVKMKEKGDIPEGYSVSREKKERFSLILESASTNQTSMYLCASRRRAANFNEKLFFGSGTQLSVL.

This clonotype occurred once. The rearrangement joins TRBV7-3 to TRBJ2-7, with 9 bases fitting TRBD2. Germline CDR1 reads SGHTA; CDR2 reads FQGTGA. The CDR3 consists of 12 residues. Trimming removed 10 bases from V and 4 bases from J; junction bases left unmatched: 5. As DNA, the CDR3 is TGTGCCACAATAGCGGGGGTGTACGAGCAGTACTTC. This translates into CATIAGVYEQYF.

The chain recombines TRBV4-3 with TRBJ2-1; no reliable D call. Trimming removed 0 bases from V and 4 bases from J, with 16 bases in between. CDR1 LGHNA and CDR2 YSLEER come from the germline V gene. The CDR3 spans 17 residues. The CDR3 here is CASSQDLITKYYNEQFF. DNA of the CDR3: TGCGCCAGCAGCCAAGACCTCATTACGAAGTATTACAATGAGCAGTTCTTC.

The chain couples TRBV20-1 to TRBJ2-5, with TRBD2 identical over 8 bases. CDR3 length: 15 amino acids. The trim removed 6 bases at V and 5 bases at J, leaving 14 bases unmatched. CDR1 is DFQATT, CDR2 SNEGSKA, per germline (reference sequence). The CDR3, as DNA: TGCAGTGCCAGCCTCTGGCGGGGGGCTACGGAGACCCAGTACTTC. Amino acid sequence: CSASLWRGATETQYF.

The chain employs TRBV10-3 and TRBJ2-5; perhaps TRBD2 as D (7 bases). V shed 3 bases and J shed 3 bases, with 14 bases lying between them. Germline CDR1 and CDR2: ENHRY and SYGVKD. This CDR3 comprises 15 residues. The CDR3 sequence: CAISDPPGGEETQYF. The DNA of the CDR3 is TGTGCCATCAGTGACCCCCCGGGGGGCGAAGAGACCCAGTACTTC.

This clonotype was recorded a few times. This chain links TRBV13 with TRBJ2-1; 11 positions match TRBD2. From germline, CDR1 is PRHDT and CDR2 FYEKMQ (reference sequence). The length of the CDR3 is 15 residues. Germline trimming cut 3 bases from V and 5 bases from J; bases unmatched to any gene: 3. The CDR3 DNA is TGTGCCAGCAGCTTTCTAGCGGGGGGACACAATGAGCAGTTCTTC. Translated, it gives CASSFLAGGHNEQFF.

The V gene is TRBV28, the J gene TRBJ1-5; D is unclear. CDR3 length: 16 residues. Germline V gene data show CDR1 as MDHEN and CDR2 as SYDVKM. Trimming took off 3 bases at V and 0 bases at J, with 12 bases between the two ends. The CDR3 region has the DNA TGTGCCAGCAGTTTGGGGAACCCGAATAGCAATCAGCCCCAGCATTTT. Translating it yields CASSLGNPNSNQPQHF.

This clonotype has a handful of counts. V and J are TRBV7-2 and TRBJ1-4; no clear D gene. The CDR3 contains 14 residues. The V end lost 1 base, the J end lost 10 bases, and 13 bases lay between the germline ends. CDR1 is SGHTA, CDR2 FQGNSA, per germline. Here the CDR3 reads CASSLGVTTVKLFF. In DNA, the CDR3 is TGTGCCAGCAGCTTAGGGGTCACTACGGTAAAACTGTTTTTT.

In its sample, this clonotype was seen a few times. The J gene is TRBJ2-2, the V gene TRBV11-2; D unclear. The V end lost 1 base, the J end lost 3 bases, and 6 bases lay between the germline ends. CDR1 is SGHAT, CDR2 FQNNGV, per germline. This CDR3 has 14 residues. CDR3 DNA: TGTGCCAGCAGCTTAGTCACACACACCGGGGAGCTGTTTTTT. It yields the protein CASSLVTHTGELFF.

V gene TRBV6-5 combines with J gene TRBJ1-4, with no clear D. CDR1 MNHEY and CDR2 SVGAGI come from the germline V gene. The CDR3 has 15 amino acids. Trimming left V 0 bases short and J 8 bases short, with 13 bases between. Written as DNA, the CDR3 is TGTGCCAGCAGTTACTCGATGTCGGCGGGCGAAAAACTGTTTTTT. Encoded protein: CASSYSMSAGEKLFF.

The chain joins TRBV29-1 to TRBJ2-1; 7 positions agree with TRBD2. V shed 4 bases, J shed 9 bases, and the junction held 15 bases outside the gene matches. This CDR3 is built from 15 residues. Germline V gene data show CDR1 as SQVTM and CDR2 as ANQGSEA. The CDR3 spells CSVVASGAARSEQFF. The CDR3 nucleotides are TGCAGCGTTGTAGCGAGCGGGGCCGCCCGTAGTGAGCAGTTCTTC.